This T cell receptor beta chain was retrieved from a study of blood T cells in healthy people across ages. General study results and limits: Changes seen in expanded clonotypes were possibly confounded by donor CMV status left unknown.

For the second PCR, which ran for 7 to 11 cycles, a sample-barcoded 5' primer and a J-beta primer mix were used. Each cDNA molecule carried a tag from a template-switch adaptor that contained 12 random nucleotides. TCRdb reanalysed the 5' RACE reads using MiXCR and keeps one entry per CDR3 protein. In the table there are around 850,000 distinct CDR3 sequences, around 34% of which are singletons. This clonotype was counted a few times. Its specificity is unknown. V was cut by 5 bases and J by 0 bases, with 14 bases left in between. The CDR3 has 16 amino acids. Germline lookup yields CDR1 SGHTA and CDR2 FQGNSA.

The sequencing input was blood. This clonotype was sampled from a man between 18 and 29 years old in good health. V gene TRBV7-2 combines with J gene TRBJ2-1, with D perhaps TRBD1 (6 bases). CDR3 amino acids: CASSPLVGASYNEQFF. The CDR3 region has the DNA TGTGCCAGCAGCCCTCTTGTGGGGGCCTCCTACAATGAGCAGTTCTTC.